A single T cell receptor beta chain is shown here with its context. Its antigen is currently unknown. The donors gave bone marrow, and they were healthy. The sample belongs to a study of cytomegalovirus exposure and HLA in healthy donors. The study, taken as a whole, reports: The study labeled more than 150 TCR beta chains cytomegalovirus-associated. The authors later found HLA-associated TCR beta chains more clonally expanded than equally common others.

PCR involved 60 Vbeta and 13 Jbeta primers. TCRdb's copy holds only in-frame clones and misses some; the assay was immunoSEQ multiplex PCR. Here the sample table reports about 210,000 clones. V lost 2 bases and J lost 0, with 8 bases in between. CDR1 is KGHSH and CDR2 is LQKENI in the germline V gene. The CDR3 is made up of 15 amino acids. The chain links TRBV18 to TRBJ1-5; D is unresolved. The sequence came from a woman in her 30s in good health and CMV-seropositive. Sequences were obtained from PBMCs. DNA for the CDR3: TGTGCCAGCTCACCAGCCAGTAATAGCAATCAGCCCCAGCATTTT. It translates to CASSPASNSNQPQHF.